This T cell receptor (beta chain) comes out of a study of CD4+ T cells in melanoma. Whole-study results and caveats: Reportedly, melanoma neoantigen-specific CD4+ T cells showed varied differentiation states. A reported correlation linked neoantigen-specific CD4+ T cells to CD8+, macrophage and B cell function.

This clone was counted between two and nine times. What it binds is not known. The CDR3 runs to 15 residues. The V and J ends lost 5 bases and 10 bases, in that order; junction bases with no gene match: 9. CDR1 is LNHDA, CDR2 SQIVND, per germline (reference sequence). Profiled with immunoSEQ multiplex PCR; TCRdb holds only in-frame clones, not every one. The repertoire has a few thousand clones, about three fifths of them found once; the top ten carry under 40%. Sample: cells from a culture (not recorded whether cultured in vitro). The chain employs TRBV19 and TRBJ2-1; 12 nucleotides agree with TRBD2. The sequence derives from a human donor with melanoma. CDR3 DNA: TGTGCCAGTAGTCTGACTAGCGGGGGCCTATTGGAGCAGTTCTTC. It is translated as CASSLTSGGLLEQFF.